The 16 T cell receptor beta chains below were found in one sample sequenced in a study of blood T cell repertoires in COVID-19. Profiling relied on immunoSEQ multiplex PCR, and the TCRdb table lists in-frame clones only, not all of them. The sample contains tens of thousands of clones, under 85% of which appear only once. The material sequenced was peripheral blood. Receptor source: a man in his 60s with COVID-19, enrolled during active disease.

The chain recombines TRBV30 with TRBJ2-3; 10 nucleotides match TRBD2. V was clipped by 2 bases and J by 14 bases; unmatched bases: 10. Looked up from germline, CDR1 is GTSNPN and CDR2 is SVGIG (reference sequence). The CDR3 has 13 residues. The CDR3 loop reads CAWSISAGGVPYF. The CDR3 DNA reads as TGTGCCTGGAGTATATCAGCGGGAGGGGTGCCGTATTTT.

The gene calls are TRBV18 and TRBJ2-7, with 7 bases aligning to TRBD2. The germline V gene encodes CDR1 KGHSH and CDR2 LQKENI. V lost 2 bases to trimming and J lost 6 bases; unmatched junction nucleotides: 7. The CDR3 has 14 residues. The CDR3 DNA reads as TGTGCCAGCTCACCAGGGGCTGGGGGGGGCGAGCAGTACTTC. Translation: CASSPGAGGGEQYF.

V and J are TRBV15 and TRBJ1-6, with D uncertain. Germline CDR1 is LNHNV and CDR2 is YYDKDF (reference sequence). The V and J ends lost 0 bases and 9 bases respectively, with 6 bases between them. The CDR3 extends over 13 amino acids. This chain's CDR3 is CATSRDQFSPLHF. In nucleotides, the CDR3 is TGTGCCACCAGCAGAGATCAGTTTTCACCCCTCCACTTT.

The genes are TRBV6-5 and TRBJ1-1; the D is unclear. Germline CDR1 and CDR2: MNHEY and SVGAGI. Trimming pared 5 bases from V and 2 bases from J, leaving 12 bases between. The CDR3 totals 14 residues. CDR3 sequence reads: CASSPTPYNTEAFF. The CDR3 nucleotides are TGTGCCAGCAGTCCGACACCGTACAACACTGAAGCTTTCTTT.

The chain has TRBV5-5 and TRBJ2-7; 7 bases agree with TRBD2. Unmatched junction bases numbered 5, after V lost 0 bases and J lost 2 bases. In germline, CDR1 is SGHKS, CDR2 YYEKEE (reference sequence). The CDR3 consists of 15 residues. CDR3 loop: CASSLEGLAAYEQYF. DNA of the CDR3: TGTGCCAGCAGCTTGGAAGGGCTAGCGGCCTACGAGCAGTACTTC.

The gene calls are TRBV11-3 and TRBJ2-1; D might be TRBD2 (5 bases). With 4 bases removed from V and 7 bases from J, the gap between germline ends came to 17 bases. CDR1 and CDR2 from the germline V gene are SGHNT and YENEEA. The CDR3 totals 15 residues. CDR3: CASSSQNDYYNEQFF. CDR3 nucleotides: TGTGCCAGCAGCTCCCAAAATGACTACTATAATGAGCAGTTCTTC.

This clone was recorded only once. The chain links TRBV18 to TRBJ2-5; TRBD1 matches at 8 bases. The V gene's germline CDR1 is KGHSH and CDR2 LQKENI. The CDR3 consists of 15 residues. Trimming cost V 4 bases and J 4 bases; bases outside gene matches: 8. The CDR3 here is CASSHSGQGRETQYF. DNA of the CDR3: TGTGCCAGCTCACACTCTGGACAGGGAAGAGAGACCCAGTACTTC.

This clone showed up just a few times. The J gene is TRBJ1-1, the V gene TRBV6-2 or TRBV6-3; the D gene is possibly TRBD1 (6 bases). CDR3 size: 16 residues. V was trimmed by 6 bases and J by 1 base, leaving 18 bases between them. Germline lookup yields CDR1 MNHEY and CDR2 SVGEGT. The CDR3 DNA reads as TGTGCCAGCAGCCCGGACAGTTTAGCAGGGAACACTGAAGCTTTCTTT. It is translated as CASSPDSLAGNTEAFF.

This clone showed up just a few times. J is TRBJ2-7 and V is TRBV5-5, with 7 bases identical to TRBD1. The germline gives CDR1 SGHKS, CDR2 YYEKEE (reference sequence). The CDR3 contains 15 residues. Trimming removed 0 bases from V and 3 bases from J; junction bases left unmatched: 6. CDR3 sequence reads: CASSLVQGWLYEQYF. DNA for the CDR3: TGTGCCAGCAGCTTGGTACAGGGGTGGCTCTACGAGCAGTACTTC. Complete variable domain (other parts from reference TRBV5-5 and TRBJ2-7): DAGVTQSPTHLIKTRGQQVTLRCSPISGHKSVSWYQQVLGQGPQFIFQYYEKEERGRGNFPDRFSARQFPNYSSELNVNALLLGDSALYLCASSLVQGWLYEQYFGPGTRLTVT.

The chain uses TRBV19 and TRBJ2-7; the D gene is possibly TRBD1 (5 bases). In germline, CDR1 is LNHDA, CDR2 SQIVND (reference sequence). Trimming cost V 3 bases and J 3 bases, with 15 bases left between them. The CDR3 contains 15 residues. The CDR3 DNA is TGTGCCAGTAGTATCCGAAGGGGTCGAGGCTACGAGCAGTACTTC. Translated: CASSIRRGRGYEQYF.

The V call is TRBV2, the J call TRBJ2-3, with D perhaps matching TRBD2 (6 bases). Trimming took off 6 bases at V and 3 bases at J, with 7 bases between the two ends. CDR1 and CDR2 (germline): SNHLY, FYNNEI. The CDR3 sequence is 12 residues long. This CDR3 reads CASRLATDTQYF. DNA for the CDR3: TGTGCCAGCAGGCTAGCGACAGATACGCAGTATTTT.

V and J are TRBV25-1 and TRBJ1-1; D unresolved. Germline assignment: CDR1 MGHDK and CDR2 SYGVNS. V was pared by 5 bases and J by 2 bases, with 12 bases between. This CDR3 spans 14 amino acids. The CDR3 DNA follows: TGTGCCAGCAGTAGTTTAGGAGCAAACACTGAAGCTTTCTTT. This sequence encodes CASSSLGANTEAFF.

The rearrangement joins TRBV19 to TRBJ2-7; TRBD2 agrees at 10 bases. V lost 6 bases, J lost 3 bases, and 2 bases stayed unmatched. The CDR3 totals 13 residues. CDR1 and CDR2 from the germline V gene are LNHDA and SQIVND (reference sequence). CDR3 nucleotides: TGTGCCAGTAGGGCTAGCGGGGGCTACGAGCAGTACTTC. Translating it yields CASRASGGYEQYF.

This rearrangement joins TRBV19 to TRBJ2-7; 9 bases are shared with TRBD1. V was clipped by 9 bases and J by 3 bases; unmatched bases: 3. The CDR3 is made up of 12 amino acids. Germline V gene data show CDR1 as LNHDA and CDR2 as SQIVND (reference sequence). Here the CDR3 reads CASADRGYEQYF. CDR3 DNA sequence: TGTGCCAGCGCGGACAGGGGCTACGAGCAGTACTTC.

V gene TRBV6-5 combines with J gene TRBJ2-1; 7 bases fit TRBD2. The CDR3 contains 15 residues. V trimming: 5 bases; J trimming: 2 bases; junction bases outside the gene matches: 6. Germline V gene data show CDR1 as MNHEY and CDR2 as SVGAGI. CDR3 sequence reads: CASSISGIAYNEQFF. CDR3 nucleotides: TGTGCCAGCAGTATCAGCGGGATCGCCTACAATGAGCAGTTCTTC.

The chain recombines TRBV4-1 with TRBJ2-1, with 9 bases aligning to TRBD2. V was clipped by 1 base and J by 10 bases; unmatched bases: 8. The germline CDR1 and CDR2 sequences are MGHRA and YSYEKL. The CDR3 loop spans 15 amino acids. In DNA, the CDR3 is TGCGCCAGCAGCCAAGTTGGGGTAGCGGGGGCCGAGCAGTTCTTC. Translating gives CASSQVGVAGAEQFF.